This T cell receptor (beta chain) was retrieved from a study of regulatory T cells in long-lasting Graves disease. Documented time point: persistent/refractory GD, antithyroid drugs over 5 years with positive TRAb. RNA extracted from PBMCs served as the sequencing template. Through Arm-PCR of CDR3 regions and iRepertoire HTBI primers, TCR beta libraries were built. TCRdb recomputed calls from the multiplex PCR reads with MiXCR, one row per CDR3 protein. The sample contains a few hundred thousand distinct CDR3 sequences, around 20% of which appear only once. Germline V gene data show CDR1 as SQVTM and CDR2 as ANQGSEA. The CDR3 is made up of 13 amino acids. Trimming took 3 bases from V and 5 from J, leaving 13 bases between them. This clonotype was picked up a small number of times.

The receptor comes from a female donor with Graves disease. The J gene is TRBJ1-2, the V gene TRBV29-1, with D hard to call. Sequencing was performed on peripheral blood mononuclear cells (PBMCs), taken when the disease was refractory, from a patient treated with antithyroid drugs. CDR3 coding DNA: TGCAGCGTTGATGGGGAAGAGCTTTATGGCTACACCTTC. It yields the protein CSVDGEELYGYTF.